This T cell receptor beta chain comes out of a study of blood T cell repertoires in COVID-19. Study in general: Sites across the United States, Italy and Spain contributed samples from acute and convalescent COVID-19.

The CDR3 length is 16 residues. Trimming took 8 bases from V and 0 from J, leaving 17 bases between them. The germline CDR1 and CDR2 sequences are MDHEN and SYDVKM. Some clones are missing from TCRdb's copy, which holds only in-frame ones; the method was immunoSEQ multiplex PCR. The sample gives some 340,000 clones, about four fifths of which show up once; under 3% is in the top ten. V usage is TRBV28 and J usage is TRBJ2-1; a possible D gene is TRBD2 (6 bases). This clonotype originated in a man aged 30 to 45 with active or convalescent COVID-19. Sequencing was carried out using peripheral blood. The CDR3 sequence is CASLPSAHSSYNEQFF. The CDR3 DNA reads TGTGCCAGCTTACCTAGCGCTCACAGCTCCTACAATGAGCAGTTCTTC.